The rows below give T cell receptor beta chains drawn from one sample of a study of cytotoxic CD8 clonotypes in ibrutinib-treated CLL. Assay used: immunoSEQ multiplex PCR; TCRdb lists only in-frame clones, some missing. The data contain roughly 150,000 clones, roughly 88% of them singletons. The sequencing here drew on PBMCs, taken at disease progression, from a patient treated with ibrutinib. Every receptor here comes from a human donor with chronic lymphocytic leukemia. Each CDR3 is given with its conserved first and last residue. The D gene is left open where the match is weak. Some rows have no size entry. The others give once, few or many, or a class for an expanded clone.

-	-	TRBV7-2	TRBJ2-1	TGTGCCAGCAGCTTAGGCCCTTACAATGAGCAGTTCTTC	CASSLGPYNEQFF
-	TRBD2	TRBV11-3	TRBJ2-7	TGTGCCAGCAGGAGTCGGACTAGAAACTCCTACGAGCAGTACTTC	CASRSRTRNSYEQYF
-	TRBD1	TRBV7-9	TRBJ1-1	TGTGCCAGCAGCGTAGACAGGGGGAACACTGAAGCTTTCTTT	CASSVDRGNTEAFF
-	-	TRBV5-4	TRBJ2-5	TGTGCCAGCAGCGACCATGCAATGCAAGAGACCCAGTACTTC	CASSDHAMQETQYF
once	-	TRBV30	TRBJ2-7	TGTGCCTGGAGGGCCTCGGGAGCCTACGAGCAGTACTTC	CAWRASGAYEQYF
-	TRBD2	TRBV5-1	TRBJ2-2	TGCGCCAGCAGCTTGAACCCGGGACTAGCACGCAACACCGGGGAGCTGTTTTTT	CASSLNPGLARNTGELFF
-	TRBD2	TRBV5-1	TRBJ2-5	TGCGCCAGCAGCTTGAGGACTAGCGGCCAAGAGACCCAGTACTTC	CASSLRTSGQETQYF
-	-	TRBV30	TRBJ2-2	TGTGCCTGGAGTGGGCTAGCCCCCGGGGAGCTGTTTTTT	CAWSGLAPGELFF
-	-	TRBV4-2	TRBJ2-1	TGTGCCAGCAGCCCTACCCGCAATGAGCAGTTCTTC	CASSPTRNEQFF
-	-	TRBV28	TRBJ2-5	TGTGCCAGCAGTGGGGAGGTTGTACGGGAGACCCAGTACTTC	CASSGEVVRETQYF
-	-	TRBV29-1	TRBJ1-5	TGCAGCGTGCTACAGGGAGATCAGCCCCAGCATTTT	CSVLQGDQPQHF
-	TRBD2	TRBV7-8	TRBJ2-2	TGTGCCAGCAACCCGGGACTAGCGGACGGGGAGCTGTTTTTT	CASNPGLADGELFF
-	-	TRBV6-6	TRBJ1-1	TGTGCCAGCAGTTATATTGCAGGAATATTCACTGAAGCTTTCTTT	CASSYIAGIFTEAFF
-	-	TRBV29-1	TRBJ2-5	TGCAGCGTTGTTAGCGTAGACCAAGAGACCCAGTACTTC	CSVVSVDQETQYF
-	-	TRBV7-9	TRBJ1-1	TGTGCCAGCAGCCACGATTTTGAAGCTTTCTTT	CASSHDFEAFF
-	-	TRBV19	TRBJ1-2	TGTGCCAGTAGTATAGACAGGATACACTATGGCTACACCTTC	CASSIDRIHYGYTF
-	-	TRBV6-5	TRBJ2-2	TGTGCCAGCAGTTACTCAGGGCAGGGGACCGGGGAGCTGTTTTTT	CASSYSGQGTGELFF
-	-	TRBV4-2	TRBJ2-3	TGTGCCAGCAGCCAAGATACACTGGGACACCTGGGATCTAGCACAGATACGCAGTATTTT	CASSQDTLGHLGSSTDTQYF
-	-	TRBV29-1	TRBJ1-2	TGCAGCGGACTCAGCTACTATGGCTACACCTTC	CSGLSYYGYTF
-	-	TRBV28	TRBJ2-5	TGTGCCAGCAGTCCCCCGGGACAAGTTAAAGAGACCCAGTACTTC	CASSPPGQVKETQYF